This TCR beta chain was obtained from a study of blood T cell repertoires in COVID-19. The overall study: Specimens from acute and convalescent COVID-19 originated in the United States, Italy and Spain. In each case, the material was cDNA or gDNA derived from T cells, B-cell-depleted T cells, or PBMCs.

This clone is medium-sized (0.01 to 0.1%) in the sample. Original data processing: Amplifying reference gene primers gave estimates of nucleated cell counts. Repertoires were generated with immunoSEQ multiplex PCR, while TCRdb's copy carries only in-frame clones and drops some. That table gives V, J and clone size, and the DNA gave D and trimming. The repertoire holds about 78,000 clones, with 85% to 90% as singletons. Germline-derived CDR1 and CDR2 are SNHLY and FYNNEI. Trimming stripped 6 bases from V and 0 bases from J, with 30 bases between. The CDR3 loop spans 21 amino acids. This chain uses TRBV2 with TRBJ1-3; a weak D match, TRBD1 (6 bases). The sample was peripheral blood. The source of this sequence is a woman older than 75 with active or convalescent COVID-19. The CDR3 DNA sequence: TGTGCCAGCAGAGAGGGGGGGACGAATACCCCAAAACGTTACTCTGGAAACACCATATATTTT. This codes for CASREGGTNTPKRYSGNTIYF.